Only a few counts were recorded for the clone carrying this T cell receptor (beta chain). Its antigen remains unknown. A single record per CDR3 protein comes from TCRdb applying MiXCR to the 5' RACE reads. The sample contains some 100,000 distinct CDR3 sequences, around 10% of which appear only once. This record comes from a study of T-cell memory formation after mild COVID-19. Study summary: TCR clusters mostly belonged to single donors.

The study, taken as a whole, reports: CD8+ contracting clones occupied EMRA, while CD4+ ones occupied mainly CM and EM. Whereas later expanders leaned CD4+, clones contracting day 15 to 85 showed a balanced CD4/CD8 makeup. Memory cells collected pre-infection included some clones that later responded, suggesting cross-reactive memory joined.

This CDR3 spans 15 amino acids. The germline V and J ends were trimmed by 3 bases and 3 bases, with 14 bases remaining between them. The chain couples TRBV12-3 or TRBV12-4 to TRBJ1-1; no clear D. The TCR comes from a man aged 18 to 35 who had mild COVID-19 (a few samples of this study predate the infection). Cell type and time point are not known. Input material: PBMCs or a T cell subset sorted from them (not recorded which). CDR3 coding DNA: TGTGCCAGCAGTTTGATGGTAGGGCGGGACACTGAAGCTTTCTTT. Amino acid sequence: CASSLMVGRDTEAFF.